A single sample gave rise to the 18 T cell receptor beta chains below, sequenced in a study of T cells after yellow fever vaccination. MiXCR, applied by TCRdb to the 5' RACE reads, yields one record per CDR3 protein. Of a few hundred thousand distinct CDR3 sequences listed, 4.1% are singletons. The specimen comprised PBMCs, sampled 5 days after the yellow fever booster vaccination. The receptors were sampled from a man younger than 35 who received the YFV17D yellow fever vaccine.

This clonotype turned up a few times. The J gene is TRBJ1-6, the V gene TRBV6-5; the match to TRBD1 covers 9 bases. The CDR3 contains 15 residues. CDR1 MNHEY and CDR2 SVGAGI come from the germline V gene. Trimming at V came to 4 bases and at J to 8 bases, leaving 6 bases not matched to a gene. DNA of the CDR3: TGTGCCAGCAGTTGGACAGGGGCGGTAGATTCACCCCTCCACTTT. This translates into CASSWTGAVDSPLHF.

This clonotype has a count of ten or more. The chain couples TRBV5-5 to TRBJ2-4; D perhaps matches TRBD2 (6 bases). V was cut by 4 bases and J by 1 base, with 12 bases left in between. The CDR3 spans 15 residues. Germline loops: CDR1 SGHKS, CDR2 YYEKEE (reference sequence). The CDR3 here is CASSKHAGAKNIQYF. DNA for the CDR3: TGTGCCAGCAGCAAGCACGCGGGGGCCAAAAACATTCAGTACTTC.

This clonotype was detected many times. The chain is built from TRBV12-3 or TRBV12-4 and TRBJ2-6, with D possibly being TRBD1 (6 bases). V lost 2 bases and J 0 bases, leaving 17 bases between the germline ends. CDR3 size: 19 residues. The CDR3 spells CASSLRATGTLSGANVLTF. In DNA, the CDR3 is TGTGCCAGCAGTTTAAGGGCGACAGGCACCCTCTCTGGGGCCAACGTCCTGACTTTC.

In this sample, this clonotype turned up a few times. The chain has TRBV5-1 and TRBJ2-2; the D is unclear. V was clipped by 4 bases and J by 0 bases, with 16 bases between them. CDR3 length: 17 amino acids. Germline loops: CDR1 SGHRS, CDR2 YFSETQ. CDR3 DNA: TGCGCCAGCAGCCTTGGTAACAGCCCCGCGAACACCGGGGAGCTGTTTTTT. Residues: CASSLGNSPANTGELFF.

J is TRBJ2-1 and V is TRBV4-1; D is possibly TRBD1 or TRBD2 (5 bases each). Germline-derived CDR1 and CDR2 are MGHRA and YSYEKL. V lost 1 base, J lost 9 bases, and 13 bases lay in between. This CDR3 region has 14 residues. The CDR3 bases are TGCGCCAGCAGCCAAGCTCCGATTGGGGGTGAGCAGTTCTTC. Its protein is CASSQAPIGGEQFF.

This clonotype was observed a few times. The chain combines TRBV5-6 with TRBJ2-1; TRBD2 aligns across 7 bases. CDR1 and CDR2 from the germline V gene are SGHDT and YYEEEE. The CDR3 contains 13 residues. The V segment lost 4 bases and the J segment 9 bases; nucleotides outside the gene matches: 7. The CDR3 is CASSLYSGTEQFF. The CDR3 DNA reads as TGTGCCAGCAGCCTTTACAGCGGGACTGAGCAGTTCTTC.

This clonotype was observed a handful of times. V gene TRBV14 combines with J gene TRBJ1-1; 8 bases align to TRBD1. The V gene's germline CDR1 is SGHDN and CDR2 FVKESK. The CDR3 covers 17 residues. The ends lost 0 bases at V and 0 bases at J; junction bases unmatched: 6. The CDR3 DNA is TGTGCCAGCAGCCAAGACAGGGGGCGAGAAATGAACACTGAAGCTTTCTTT. Encoded protein: CASSQDRGREMNTEAFF.

This clonotype was counted a few times. V is TRBV4-2 and J is TRBJ2-7; D is possibly TRBD2 (6 bases). The CDR3 contains 13 residues. Per the germline V gene, CDR1 is LGHNA and CDR2 is YNFKEQ. The V and J ends lost 5 bases and 6 bases respectively, with 14 bases between them. The CDR3: CASSGGGYSEQYF. The CDR3 bases are TGTGCCAGCAGCGGAGGAGGGTATAGCGAGCAGTACTTC.

This clonotype was detected many times. The genes are TRBV6-5 and TRBJ1-2; D possibly corresponds to TRBD1 (6 bases). Trimming took off 6 bases at V and 4 bases at J, with 15 bases between the two ends. There are 14 residues in the CDR3. Germline values: CDR1 MNHEY, CDR2 SVGAGI. Here the CDR3 reads CASRTGGTLYGYTF. CDR3 bases: TGTGCCAGCAGAACGGGTGGGACACTCTATGGCTACACCTTC.

This clonotype was detected only a few times. The rearrangement uses TRBV13 and TRBJ1-2; TRBD1 agrees at 7 bases. The CDR3 is made up of 14 amino acids. Per the germline V gene, CDR1 is PRHDT and CDR2 is FYEKMQ (reference sequence). V gave up 6 bases and J gave up 4 bases; unmatched junction bases: 8. CDR3 in amino acids: CASRAQGDSYGYTF. CDR3 DNA: TGTGCCAGCAGGGCGCAGGGGGATAGCTATGGCTACACCTTC.

This clonotype has more than one count but fewer than ten. The chain links TRBV11-2 to TRBJ1-2; D gene unclear. Germline V gene data show CDR1 as SGHAT and CDR2 as FQNNGV. The germline V and J ends were trimmed by 8 bases and 2 bases, with 18 bases remaining between them. This CDR3 has 15 amino acids. The CDR3 reads CASRSVTAANYGYTF. For the CDR3, the DNA is TGTGCCAGCCGCTCGGTGACGGCAGCGAACTATGGCTACACCTTC. The full variable domain, its missing parts supplied by reference TRBV11-2 and TRBJ1-2, is EAGVAQSPRYKIIEKRQSVAFWCNPISGHATLYWYQQILGQGPKLLIQFQNNGVVDDSQLPKDRFSAERLKGVDSTLKIQPAKLEDSAVYLCASRSVTAANYGYTFGSGTRLTVV.

The genes are TRBV28 and TRBJ2-2; 10 nucleotides line up with TRBD1. CDR3 length: 19 amino acids. Losses at the gene ends were 6 bases for V and 2 bases for J; bases not matched to a gene: 15. Germline lookup yields CDR1 MDHEN and CDR2 SYDVKM. Here the CDR3 reads CASSRGQGRSGGNTGELFF. In nucleotides, the CDR3 is TGTGCCAGCAGCCGGGGACAGGGGAGGAGCGGTGGTAACACCGGGGAGCTGTTTTTT.

The gene calls are TRBV6-2 or TRBV6-3 and TRBJ1-5, with 8 bases that match TRBD1. In germline, CDR1 is MNHEY, CDR2 SVGEGT. The CDR3 loop spans 15 amino acids. V gave up 5 bases and J gave up 1 base; unmatched junction bases: 4. The CDR3 is CASSLGQASNQPQHF. The CDR3 nucleotides read TGTGCCAGCAGTCTGGGACAGGCAAGCAATCAGCCCCAGCATTTT.

Concerning this clonotype itself: A much larger clonotype is one base distant, so this may be a read error. The chain joins TRBV12-3 or TRBV12-4 to TRBJ1-4; D is unclear. This CDR3 contains 16 residues. The V and J ends lost 7 bases and 0 bases respectively, with 15 bases between them. DNA for the CDR3: TGTGCCAGCAAAAAAAGGACGGGCCCAACTAATGAAAAACTGTTTTTT. Translated: CASKKRTGPTNEKLFF.

This clonotype occurred many times. J is TRBJ1-2 and V is TRBV6-5; D gene unclear. CDR1 MNHEY and CDR2 SVGAGI come from the germline V gene. The CDR3 runs to 11 residues. V was trimmed by 8 bases and J by 8 bases, leaving 12 bases between them. CDR3 sequence: CASVGGLGYTF. In DNA, the CDR3 is TGTGCCAGCGTGGGAGGGCTGGGCTACACCTTC.

This clonotype was recorded at least ten times. The chain links TRBV20-1 to TRBJ2-1; weak D call: TRBD2 (7 bases). The V end was cut by 6 bases, the J end by 3 bases, with 18 bases between. CDR1 and CDR2 from the germline V gene are DFQATT and SNEGSKA (reference sequence). CDR3 length: 15 residues. The CDR3 reads CSAPSPGGLYNEQFF. CDR3 DNA sequence: TGCAGTGCCCCTTCACCGGGGGGCCTCTACAATGAGCAGTTCTTC.

This chain uses TRBV27 with TRBJ2-1; no clear D. Germline V gives CDR1 MNHEY, CDR2 SMNVEV (reference sequence). Trimming cost V 2 bases and J 2 bases, with 7 bases left between them. This CDR3 has 14 residues. The CDR3 here is CASSLHHPYNEQFF. CDR3 DNA: TGTGCCAGCAGTTTACACCACCCCTACAATGAGCAGTTCTTC.

This clonotype was recorded a few times. The chain links TRBV20-1 to TRBJ2-3; weak D call: TRBD1 (6 bases). Germline V CDR1 and CDR2: DFQATT, SNEGSKA (reference sequence). V lost 5 bases to trimming and J lost 2 bases, with 14 bases between them. This CDR3 has 14 amino acids. Written as DNA, the CDR3 is TGCAGTGCTTCTCGGAACAGGGTCACAGATACGCAGTATTTT. Protein product: CSASRNRVTDTQYF.